This T cell receptor (beta chain) is drawn from a study of shared clonotypes between healthy human individuals. Researchers partitioned CD4+ cells into CD45RA+ naive and CD45RA-negative memory subsets. The CDR3 loop spans 16 amino acids. V was clipped by 1 base and J by 3 bases, with 12 bases between them. Germline CDR1 is MNHNS and CDR2 is SASEGT. The method was immunoSEQ multiplex PCR; TCRdb's version includes in-frame clones alone and lacks a portion of them. Of roughly 640,000 clones in the sample, more than 95% were seen once. This chain uses TRBV6-1 with TRBJ1-4, with D uncertain. Sequences were obtained from naive CD4+ T cells sorted from blood. Subset here: CD45RA+ positively selected. The receptor's source is a woman in her twenties or thirties in good health. DNA of the CDR3: TGTGCCAGCAGTGAAGGACGCGGGGTGGCTAATGAAAAACTGTTTTTT. Its translation: CASSEGRGVANEKLFF.